This T cell receptor beta chain is from a study of shared clonotypes between healthy human individuals. TCRdb's table, derived via immunoSEQ multiplex PCR, lists solely in-frame clones and lacks some. The sample yields some 2,000,000 clones, roughly 94% seen once. V lost 0 bases and J lost 10, with 6 bases in between. The CDR3 sequence is 11 residues long. CDR1 is ENHRY and CDR2 is SYGVKD in the germline V gene. Findings of the study overall: What rarefaction showed was incomplete sorted-subset sequencing despite large depth. Naive subsets generally had larger estimated richness than memory subsets.

A note on this clone: Its antigen is unidentified.

The V gene is TRBV10-3, the J gene TRBJ1-1; D gene ambiguous. The source is a man between 18 and 29 years old in good health. Sequenced input: naive CD4+ T cells sorted from blood. As for subset: CD45RA+ positively selected. The CDR3, as DNA: TGTGCCATCAGTGAGTCGTCCGGAGCTTTCTTT. Amino acids: CAISESSGAFF.